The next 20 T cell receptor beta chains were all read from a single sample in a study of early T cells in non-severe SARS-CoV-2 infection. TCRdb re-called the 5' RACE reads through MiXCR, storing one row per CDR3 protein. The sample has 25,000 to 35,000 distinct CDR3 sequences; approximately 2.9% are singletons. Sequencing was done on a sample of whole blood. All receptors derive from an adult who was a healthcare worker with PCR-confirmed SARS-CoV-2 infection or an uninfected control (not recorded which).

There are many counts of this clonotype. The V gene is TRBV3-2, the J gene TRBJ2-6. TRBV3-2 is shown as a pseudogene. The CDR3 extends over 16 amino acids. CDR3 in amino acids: CASSQVSLSGANVLTF. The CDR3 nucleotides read TGTGCCAGCAGCCAAGTCTCGTTATCTGGGGCCAACGTCCTGACTTTC.

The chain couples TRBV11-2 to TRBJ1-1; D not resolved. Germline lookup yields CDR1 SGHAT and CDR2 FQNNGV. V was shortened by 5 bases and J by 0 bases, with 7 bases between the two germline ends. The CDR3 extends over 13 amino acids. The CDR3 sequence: CASSRTVNTEAFF. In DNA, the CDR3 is TGTGCCAGCAGCCGAACGGTGAACACTGAAGCTTTCTTT.

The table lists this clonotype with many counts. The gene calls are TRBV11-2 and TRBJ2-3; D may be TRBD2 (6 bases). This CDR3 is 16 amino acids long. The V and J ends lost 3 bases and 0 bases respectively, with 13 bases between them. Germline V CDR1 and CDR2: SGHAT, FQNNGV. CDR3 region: CASSFSTGGSTDTQYF. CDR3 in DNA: TGTGCCAGCAGCTTCTCCACTGGGGGGAGCACAGATACGCAGTATTTT.

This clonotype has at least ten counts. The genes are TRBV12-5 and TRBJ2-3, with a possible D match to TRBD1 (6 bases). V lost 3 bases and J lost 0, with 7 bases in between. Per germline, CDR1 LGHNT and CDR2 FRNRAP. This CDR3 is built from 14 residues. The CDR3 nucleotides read TGTGCTAGTGGTTTAGGACAGAGCACAGATACGCAGTATTTT. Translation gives CASGLGQSTDTQYF.

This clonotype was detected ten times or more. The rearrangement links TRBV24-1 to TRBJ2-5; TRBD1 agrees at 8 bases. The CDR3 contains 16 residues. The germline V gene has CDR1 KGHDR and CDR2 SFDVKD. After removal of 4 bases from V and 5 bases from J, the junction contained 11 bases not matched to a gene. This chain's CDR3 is CATSDPAGTGIETQYF. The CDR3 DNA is TGTGCCACCAGTGACCCCGCCGGGACAGGTATCGAGACCCAGTACTTC.

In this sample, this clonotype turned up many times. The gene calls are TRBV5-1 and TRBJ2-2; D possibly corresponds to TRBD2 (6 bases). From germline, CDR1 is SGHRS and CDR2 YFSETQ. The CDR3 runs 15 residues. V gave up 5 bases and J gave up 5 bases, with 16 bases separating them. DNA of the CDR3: TGCGCCAGCAGAGTCGGTCAGGGAGGAACCGGGGAGCTGTTTTTT. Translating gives CASRVGQGGTGELFF.

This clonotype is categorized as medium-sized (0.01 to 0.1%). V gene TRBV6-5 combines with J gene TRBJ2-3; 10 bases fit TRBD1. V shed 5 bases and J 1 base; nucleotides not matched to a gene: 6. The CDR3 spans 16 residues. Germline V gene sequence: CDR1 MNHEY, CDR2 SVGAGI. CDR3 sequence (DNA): TGTGCCAGCAGTGAGACCGGGACAGGGGGCACAGATACGCAGTATTTT. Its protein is CASSETGTGGTDTQYF.

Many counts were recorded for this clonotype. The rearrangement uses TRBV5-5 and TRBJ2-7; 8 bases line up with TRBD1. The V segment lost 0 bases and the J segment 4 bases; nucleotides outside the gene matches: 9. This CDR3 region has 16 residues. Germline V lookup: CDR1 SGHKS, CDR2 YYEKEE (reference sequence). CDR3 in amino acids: CASSLAGQGRGYEQYV. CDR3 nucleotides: TGTGCCAGCAGCTTGGCAGGACAGGGTCGAGGGTACGAGCAGTACGTC.

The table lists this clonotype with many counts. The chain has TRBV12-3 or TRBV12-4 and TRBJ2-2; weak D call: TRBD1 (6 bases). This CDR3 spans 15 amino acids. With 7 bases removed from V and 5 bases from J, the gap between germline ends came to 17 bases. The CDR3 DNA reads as TGTGCCAGCAACCTCGGGCAGGGGAAAACCGGGGAGCTGTTTTTT. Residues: CASNLGQGKTGELFF.

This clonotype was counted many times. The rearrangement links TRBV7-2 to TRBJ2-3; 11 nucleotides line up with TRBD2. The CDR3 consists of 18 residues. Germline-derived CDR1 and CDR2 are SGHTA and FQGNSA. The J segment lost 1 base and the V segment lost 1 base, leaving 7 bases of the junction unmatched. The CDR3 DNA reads TGTGCCAGCAGCTTAGAAGGTCTAGCGGGGGGTCGCACAGATACGCAGTATTTT. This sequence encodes CASSLEGLAGGRTDTQYF.

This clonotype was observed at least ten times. The CDR3 loop reads CASSQDLPGGYQPQHF. CDR3 nucleotides: TGTGCCAGCAGCCAAGATCTTCCAGGAGGGTATCAGCCCCAGCATTTT. This sequence joins TRBV3-1 and TRBJ1-5; no clear D. The CDR3 runs 16 residues. Germline V lookup: CDR1 LGHDT, CDR2 YNNKEL (reference sequence). Trimming shortened V by 0 bases and J by 5 bases, and 14 bases separated the two germline ends.

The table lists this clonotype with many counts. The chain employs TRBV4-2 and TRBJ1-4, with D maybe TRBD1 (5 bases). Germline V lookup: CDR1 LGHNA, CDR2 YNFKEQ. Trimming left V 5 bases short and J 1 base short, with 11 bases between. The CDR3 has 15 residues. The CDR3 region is CASSERGRTNEKLFF. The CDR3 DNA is TGTGCCAGCAGCGAAAGGGGTAGAACTAATGAAAAACTGTTTTTT.

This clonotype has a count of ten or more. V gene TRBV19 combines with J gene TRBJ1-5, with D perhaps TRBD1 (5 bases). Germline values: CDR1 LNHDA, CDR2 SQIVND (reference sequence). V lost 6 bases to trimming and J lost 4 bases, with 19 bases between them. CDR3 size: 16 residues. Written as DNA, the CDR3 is TGTGCCAGTAGACACCCGACCAGGGCCTATAATCAGCCCCAGCATTTT. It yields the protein CASRHPTRAYNQPQHF.

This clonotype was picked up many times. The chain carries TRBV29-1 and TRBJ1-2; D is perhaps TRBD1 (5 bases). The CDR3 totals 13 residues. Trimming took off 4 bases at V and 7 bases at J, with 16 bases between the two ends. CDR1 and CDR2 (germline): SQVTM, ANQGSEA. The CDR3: CSVVHTREGGYTF. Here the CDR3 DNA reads TGCAGCGTTGTACATACCAGGGAGGGTGGCTACACCTTC.

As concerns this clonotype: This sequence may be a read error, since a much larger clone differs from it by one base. The CDR3 region has the DNA TGTGCCTGGGCCCGATGGGGCCGAACAGATACGCAGTATTTT. Translating gives CAWARWGRTDTQYF. The chain uses TRBV30 and TRBJ2-3; D might be TRBD1 (5 bases). Trimming took off 5 bases at V and 3 bases at J, with 15 bases between the two ends. Germline assignment: CDR1 GTSNPN and CDR2 SVGIG (reference sequence). The CDR3 is made up of 14 amino acids.

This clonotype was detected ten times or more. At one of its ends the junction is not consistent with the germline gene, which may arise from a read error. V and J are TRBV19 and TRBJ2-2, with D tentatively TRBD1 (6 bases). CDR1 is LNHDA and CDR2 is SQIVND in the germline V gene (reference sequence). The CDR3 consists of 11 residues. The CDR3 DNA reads TGTGCCAGTAGTACATCAGGGGTGCTGTTTTTT. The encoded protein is CASSTSGVLFF. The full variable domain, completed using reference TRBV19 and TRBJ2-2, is DGGITQSPKYLFRKEGQNVTLSCEQNLNHDAMYWYRQDPGQGLRLIYYSQIVNDFQKGDIAEGYSVSREKKESFPLTVTSAQKNPTAFYLCASSTSGVLFFGEGSRLTVL.

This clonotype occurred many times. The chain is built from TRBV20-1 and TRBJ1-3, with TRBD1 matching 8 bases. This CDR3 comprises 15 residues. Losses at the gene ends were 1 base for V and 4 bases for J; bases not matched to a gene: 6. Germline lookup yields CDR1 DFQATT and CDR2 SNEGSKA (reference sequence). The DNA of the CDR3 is TGCAGTGCTAGAGCCCCAGGGGGCGAGGGAAACACCATATATTTT. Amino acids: CSARAPGGEGNTIYF.

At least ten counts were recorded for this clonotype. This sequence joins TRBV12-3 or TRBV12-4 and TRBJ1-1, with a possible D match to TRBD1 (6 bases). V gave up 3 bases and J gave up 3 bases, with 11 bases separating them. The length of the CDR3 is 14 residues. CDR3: CASSFGGGDTEAFF. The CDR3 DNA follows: TGTGCCAGCAGTTTCGGGGGCGGGGACACTGAAGCTTTCTTT.

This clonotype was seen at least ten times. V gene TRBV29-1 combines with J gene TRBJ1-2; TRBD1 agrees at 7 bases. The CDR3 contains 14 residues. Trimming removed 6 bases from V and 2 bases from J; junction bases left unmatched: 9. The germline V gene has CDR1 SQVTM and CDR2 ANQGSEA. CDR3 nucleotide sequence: TGCAGCGTGGTCCGACAGGGTACGAACTATGGCTACACCTTC. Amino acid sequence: CSVVRQGTNYGYTF.

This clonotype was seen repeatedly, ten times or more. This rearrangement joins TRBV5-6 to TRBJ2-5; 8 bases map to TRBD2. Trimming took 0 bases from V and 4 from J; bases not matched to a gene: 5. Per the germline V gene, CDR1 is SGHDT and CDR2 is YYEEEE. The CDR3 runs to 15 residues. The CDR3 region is CASSLAGLAGETQYF. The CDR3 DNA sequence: TGTGCCAGCAGCTTGGCCGGGCTAGCGGGAGAGACCCAGTACTTC.